The sequence of this T cell receptor (beta chain) was determined in a study of sequential checkpoint blockade in melanoma. Sequenced by immunoSEQ multiplex PCR; TCRdb stores in-frame clones only, minus some. Altogether over 15,000 clones are present, 65% to 85% being singletons, with the ten largest covering 30% to 45%. The CDR3 runs to 16 residues. V was shortened by 5 bases and J by 5 bases, with 22 bases between the two germline ends. Germline CDR1 and CDR2: SEHNR and FQNEAQ (reference sequence). Treatment meaning: randomized to nivolumab then ipilimumab (arm A) or the reverse (arm B). Sorted cells were live CD3+CD8+, lacking CD19 and CD56, from PBMCs.

The source material was CD8+ T cells sorted from blood (inferred from file names), sampled from a patient given nivolumab and ipilimumab in sequence. This sequence originates from a human donor with melanoma. This sequence joins TRBV7-9 and TRBJ2-7; possible D gene TRBD2, 6 bases. The CDR3 loop reads CASSVLGGSPNHEQYF. CDR3 sequence (DNA): TGTGCCAGCAGCGTCTTGGGGGGAAGTCCCAACCACGAGCAGTACTTC.